The source of this T cell receptor (beta chain) is a study of control samples from healthy donors and cancer patients. Germline assignment: CDR1 SGHRS and CDR2 YFSETQ. The CDR3 covers 13 residues. Trimming stripped 3 bases from V and 9 bases from J, with 15 bases between. Here immunoSEQ multiplex PCR was the method, and the copy in TCRdb shows in-frame clones only, minus some. The sample yields about 95,000 clones, roughly 90% seen once. The chain has TRBV5-1 and TRBJ2-5; D gene unclear. Sequenced sample: blood. The receptor was isolated from a woman between 65 and 79 years old in good health. The CDR3 loop is CASSSITARAQYF. CDR3 bases: TGCGCCAGCAGCTCCATAACTGCCCGGGCCCAGTACTTC.